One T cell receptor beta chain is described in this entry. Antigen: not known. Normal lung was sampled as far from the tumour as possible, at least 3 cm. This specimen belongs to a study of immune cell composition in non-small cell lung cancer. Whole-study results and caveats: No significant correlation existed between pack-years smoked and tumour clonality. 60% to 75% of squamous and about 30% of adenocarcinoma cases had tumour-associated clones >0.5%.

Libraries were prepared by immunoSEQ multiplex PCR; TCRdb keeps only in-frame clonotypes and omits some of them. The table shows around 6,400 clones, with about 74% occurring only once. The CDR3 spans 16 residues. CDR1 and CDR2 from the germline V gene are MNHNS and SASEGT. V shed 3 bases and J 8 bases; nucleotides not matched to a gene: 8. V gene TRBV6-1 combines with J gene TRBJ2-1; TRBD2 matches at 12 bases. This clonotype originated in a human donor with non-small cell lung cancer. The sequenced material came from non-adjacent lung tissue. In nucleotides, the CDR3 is TGTGCCAGCAGTGATTATCTAGCGGGGGGGTCGCATGAGCAGTTCTTC. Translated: CASSDYLAGGSHEQFF.